The sequence of this TCR beta chain was determined in a study of blood T cell repertoires in COVID-19. The CDR3 sequence is 15 residues long. The germline CDR1 and CDR2 sequences are DFQATT and SNEGSKA (reference sequence). The V segment lost 3 bases and the J segment 4 bases; nucleotides outside the gene matches: 9. Generated by immunoSEQ multiplex PCR, the TCRdb table keeps only in-frame clones and is missing some. This table has about 170,000 clones, 80% to 90% appearing once. The TCR originated in a woman older than 75 with COVID-19, enrolled during active disease. The material sequenced was peripheral blood. The chain uses TRBV20-1 and TRBJ1-2; 9 nucleotides align to TRBD1. As DNA, the CDR3 is TGCAGTGCTAGTGGGGACAGGGATGGGCCCTATGGCTACACCTTC. Amino acids: CSASGDRDGPYGYTF.